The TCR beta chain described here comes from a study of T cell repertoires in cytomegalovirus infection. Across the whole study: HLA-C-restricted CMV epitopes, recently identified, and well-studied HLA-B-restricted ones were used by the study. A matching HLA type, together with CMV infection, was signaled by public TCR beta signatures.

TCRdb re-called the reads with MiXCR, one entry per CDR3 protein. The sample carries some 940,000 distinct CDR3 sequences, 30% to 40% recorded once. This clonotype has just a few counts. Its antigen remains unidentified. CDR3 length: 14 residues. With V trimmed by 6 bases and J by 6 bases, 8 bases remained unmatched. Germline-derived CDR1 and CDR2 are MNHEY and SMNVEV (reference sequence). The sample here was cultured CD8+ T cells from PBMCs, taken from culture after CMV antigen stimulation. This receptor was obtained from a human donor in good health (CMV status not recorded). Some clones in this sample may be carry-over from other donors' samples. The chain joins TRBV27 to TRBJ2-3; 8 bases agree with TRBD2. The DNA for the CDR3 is TGTGCCAGCAGGCCGGGCGGGGGGCCCGATACGCAGTATTTT. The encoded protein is CASRPGGGPDTQYF.